This is a list of T cell receptor beta chains from one sample in a study of blood T cell repertoires in COVID-19. Some clones are missing from TCRdb's copy, which holds only in-frame ones; the method was immunoSEQ multiplex PCR. The data contain approximately 97,000 clones, more than 90% of them singletons. The sample consisted of peripheral blood. These TCRs come from a man in his late teens or twenties with acute or convalescent COVID-19. The CDR3 runs from the conserved cysteine through the conserved F or W. The D gene is left open where the match is weak. Expanded clones are given a class, and other clones once, few, many or no size at all.

TRBV14	.	.	TRBJ2-1	CASSQDDFGLNNEQFF	TGTGCCAGCAGCCAAGATGATTTTGGACTCAATAATGAGCAGTTCTTC
TRBV19	.	.	TRBJ1-2	CASSIQLDDYGYTF	TGTGCCAGTAGTATTCAACTTGATGACTATGGCTACACCTTC
TRBV14	.	.	TRBJ1-6	CASSRFRDTINSPLHF	TGTGCCAGCAGCCGATTCCGGGATACTATTAATTCACCCCTCCACTTT
TRBV19	.	TRBD1	TRBJ1-5	CASSTRTGGSQPQHF	TGTGCCAGTAGTACCAGGACAGGGGGCTCGCAGCCCCAGCATTTT
TRBV6-5	.	TRBD1	TRBJ2-7	CASSYSGTAPYEQYF	TGTGCCAGCAGCTATTCCGGGACAGCACCCTACGAGCAGTACTTC
TRBV7-9	few	TRBD1	TRBJ1-2	CASSLRTGGLNGYTF	TGTGCCAGCAGCTTAAGGACAGGGGGCCTTAATGGCTACACCTTC
TRBV7-4	.	.	TRBJ1-4	CASSLDALGELFF	TGTGCCAGCAGCTTAGACGCCCTAGGGGAACTGTTTTTT
TRBV6-2/TRBV6-3	few	TRBD1	TRBJ2-7	CASSYETGDEQYF	TGTGCCAGCAGTTACGAGACAGGGGACGAGCAGTACTTC
TRBV19	.	.	TRBJ2-1	CASSSTGTPSYNEQFF	TGTGCCAGTAGCTCGACCGGGACACCGTCCTACAATGAGCAGTTCTTC
TRBV5-1	.	TRBD1	TRBJ1-1	CASSLTGANTEAFF	TGCGCCAGCAGCCTGACAGGGGCGAACACTGAAGCTTTCTTT
TRBV14	.	TRBD1	TRBJ1-3	CASAQGVSSGNTIYF	TGTGCCAGCGCACAGGGGGTCAGCTCTGGAAACACCATATATTTT
TRBV19	.	.	TRBJ1-1	CASRAWDNKNTEAFF	TGTGCCAGTAGGGCCTGGGACAACAAGAACACTGAAGCTTTCTTT
TRBV6-5	once	.	TRBJ1-2	CATQGIRGSYGYTF	TGTGCCACGCAGGGGATACGGGGCAGCTATGGCTACACCTTC
TRBV11-3	.	.	TRBJ2-7	CASSSRGTSREQYF	TGTGCCAGCAGCTCCAGAGGGACTTCCCGCGAGCAGTACTTC
TRBV4-1	medium-sized	.	TRBJ1-1	CASSLAGTVAFF	TGCGCCAGCAGCCTGGCAGGGACTGTAGCTTTCTTT
TRBV19	.	.	TRBJ1-1	CASIVRGGRNTEAFF	TGTGCCAGTATTGTGCGGGGGGGGCGGAACACTGAAGCTTTCTTT
TRBV24-1	.	TRBD1	TRBJ1-5	CATSDGTDYSNQPQHF	TGTGCCACCAGTGATGGGACAGACTATAGCAATCAGCCCCAGCATTTT
TRBV11-2	.	.	TRBJ2-5	CASSSSGVGETQYF	TGTGCCAGCAGCTCTTCAGGGGTTGGAGAGACCCAGTACTTC
TRBV27	once	.	TRBJ2-7	CASSLFPGNEQYF	TGTGCCAGCAGTTTATTTCCGGGGAACGAGCAGTACTTC
TRBV5-1	.	TRBD1	TRBJ2-7	CASSSWTGAGYEQYF	TGCGCCAGCAGCTCATGGACAGGGGCAGGCTACGAGCAGTACTTC
TRBV15	.	.	TRBJ1-1	CATSYGHTEAFF	TGTGCCACCAGCTACGGACATACTGAAGCTTTCTTT
TRBV5-1	.	.	TRBJ1-1	CASSLDVGATTEAFF	TGCGCCAGCAGCTTGGATGTGGGGGCGACCACTGAAGCTTTCTTT
TRBV30	.	TRBD2	TRBJ2-2	CAWSPTPGTSGSYLGAGELFF	TGTGCCTGGAGTCCAACCCCCGGGACTAGCGGGAGCTATCTGGGGGCCGGGGAGCTGTTTTTT
TRBV29-1	.	.	TRBJ1-1	CSVLNTGFMNTEAFF	TGCAGCGTCCTCAATACAGGGTTCATGAACACTGAAGCTTTCTTT
TRBV5-5	.	TRBD1	TRBJ2-3	CASSLNRGVPGETDTQYF	TGTGCCAGCAGCTTGAACAGGGGAGTCCCCGGGGAAACAGATACGCAGTATTTT
TRBV7-9	.	.	TRBJ1-5	CASTLVGKQGFVNQPQHF	TGTGCCAGCACCCTGGTGGGGAAACAGGGTTTTGTCAATCAGCCCCAGCATTTT
TRBV24-1	once	.	TRBJ1-1	CATSDMSSEEIGGYFF	TGTGCCACCAGTGATATGAGTTCGGAGGAAATCGGCGGGTATTTCTTT
TRBV19	.	.	TRBJ1-1	CASISFWQGSTEAFF	TGTGCCAGTATAAGTTTCTGGCAGGGTAGCACTGAAGCTTTCTTT
TRBV19	once	.	TRBJ1-1	CATRGLNTEAFF	TGTGCCACACGGGGACTGAACACTGAGGCTTTCTTT
TRBV9	few	.	TRBJ2-3	CASSVSIGEESTDTQYF	TGTGCCAGCAGCGTATCGATAGGAGAGGAAAGCACAGATACGCAGTATTTT
TRBV7-9	.	.	TRBJ2-5	CALRGAGETQYF	TGTGCCTTAAGAGGGGCGGGGGAGACCCAGTACTTC
TRBV3-1/TRBV3-2	.	.	TRBJ1-3	CASSHLGTINTIYF	TGTGCCAGCAGCCACCTAGGGACAATAAACACCATATATTTT
TRBV7-9	.	TRBD1	TRBJ2-7	CASSPRQGPPYEQYF	TGTGCCAGCAGCCCGAGACAGGGGCCACCCTACGAGCAGTACTTC
TRBV27	.	.	TRBJ2-5	CASSPFSEETQYF	TGTGCCAGCAGCCCCTTCTCGGAGGAGACCCAGTACTTC
TRBV24-1	.	.	TRBJ1-2	CATSDLTGAGYTF	TGTGCCACCAGTGATTTGACGGGTGCCGGCTACACCTTC
TRBV27	.	.	TRBJ2-7	CASSVAISYEQYF	TGTGCCAGCAGTGTTGCTATCTCCTACGAGCAGTACTTC
TRBV19	.	TRBD2	TRBJ2-1	CASSILGLAGGHNNEQFF	TGTGCCAGTAGTATACTGGGACTAGCGGGGGGGCATAACAATGAGCAGTTCTTC
TRBV21-1	.	.	TRBJ1-2	CASSKSIGVYGYTF	TGTGCCAGCAGCAAAAGTATAGGGGTCTATGGCTACACCTTC
TRBV27	.	.	TRBJ1-5	CASSLLGAGSNQPQHF	TGTGCCAGCAGTTTACTGGGCGCTGGGAGCAATCAGCCCCAGCATTTT
TRBV4-1	once	.	TRBJ1-2	CASSQDVGYTF	TGCGCCAGCAGCCAAGATGTAGGCTACACCTTC
TRBV10-2	.	TRBD1	TRBJ2-1	CASSESYYPRGSEQFF	TGCGCCAGCAGTGAGTCCTATTACCCCAGGGGGTCTGAGCAGTTCTTC
TRBV19	.	TRBD1	TRBJ1-3	CATDERDRGNSVGNTIYF	TGTGCCACTGATGAGAGGGACAGGGGTAATAGCGTTGGAAACACCATATATTTT
TRBV25-1	.	.	TRBJ2-2	CASSGIATNTGELFF	TGTGCCAGCAGTGGGATAGCTACAAACACCGGGGAGCTGTTTTTT
TRBV5-1	.	TRBD1	TRBJ1-2	CASSAGGQGAHSGYTF	TGCGCCAGCAGTGCGGGAGGACAGGGGGCGCACAGTGGCTACACCTTC
TRBV12-3/TRBV12-4	.	.	TRBJ1-1	CASSFWGGTEAFF	TGTGCCAGCAGTTTTTGGGGGGGCACTGAAGCTTTCTTT
TRBV30	.	.	TRBJ1-1	CAWSVPGVNTEAFF	TGTGCCTGGAGTGTACCAGGGGTGAACACTGAAGCTTTCTTT
TRBV25-1	.	.	TRBJ1-1	CASSEGTGSKVTEAFF	TGTGCCAGCAGTGAAGGAACAGGTTCTAAGGTGACTGAAGCTTTCTTT
TRBV6-2/TRBV6-3	.	.	TRBJ2-1	CASSLMTTFNEQFF	TGTGCCAGCAGTTTAATGACTACTTTCAATGAGCAGTTCTTC
TRBV30	.	TRBD1	TRBJ2-1	CAWSVTGAYNEQFF	TGTGCCTGGAGTGTCACAGGGGCCTACAATGAGCAGTTCTTC
TRBV27	once	.	TRBJ1-2	CASSPTQLGVNAGYTF	TGTGCCAGCAGTCCTACACAGTTAGGGGTAAACGCTGGCTACACCTTC
TRBV6-1	.	TRBD2	TRBJ2-4	CASSGGGRAWSAKNIQYF	TGTGCCAGCAGTGGGGGCGGGAGGGCCTGGAGCGCCAAAAACATTCAGTACTTC
TRBV24-1	.	.	TRBJ2-3	CATSDPRGLSTDTQYF	TGTGCCACCAGTGACCCGAGAGGGCTGAGCACAGATACGCAGTATTTT
TRBV15	.	TRBD2	TRBJ2-5	CATQQRGRETQYF	TGTGCCACTCAACAGCGGGGGCGAGAGACCCAGTACTTC